The clone carrying this T cell receptor beta chain was seen many times. The table came from immunoSEQ multiplex PCR; TCRdb's copy has only in-frame clones and leaves some out. The sample includes about 100,000 clones, approximately 70% of them seen just once. The sample belongs to a study of shared clonotypes between healthy human individuals. The V segment lost 5 bases and the J segment 0 bases; nucleotides outside the gene matches: 4. Germline CDR1 reads SGHAT; CDR2 reads FQNNGV. The CDR3 extends over 15 amino acids. This chain links TRBV11-2 with TRBJ1-3; 7 positions agree with TRBD1. This receptor was identified in a woman in her 30s in good health. Specimen: memory CD8+ T cells sorted from blood. Subset reported: CD45RO+ cells pooled with CCR7-negative TemRA cells. The CDR3 spells CASSPDRASGNTIYF. The CDR3 nucleotides are TGTGCCAGCAGCCCAGACAGGGCCTCTGGAAACACCATATATTTT.